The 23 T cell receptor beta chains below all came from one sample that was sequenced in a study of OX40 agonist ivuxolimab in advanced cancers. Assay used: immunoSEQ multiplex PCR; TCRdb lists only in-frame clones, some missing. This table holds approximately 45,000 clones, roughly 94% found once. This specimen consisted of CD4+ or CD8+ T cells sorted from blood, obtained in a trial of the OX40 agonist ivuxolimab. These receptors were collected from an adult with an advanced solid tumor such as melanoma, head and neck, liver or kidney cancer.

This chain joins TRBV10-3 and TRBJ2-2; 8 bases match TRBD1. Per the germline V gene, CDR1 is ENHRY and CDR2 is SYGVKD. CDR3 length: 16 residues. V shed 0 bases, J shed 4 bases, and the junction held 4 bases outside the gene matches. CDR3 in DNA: TGTGCCATCAGTGAGTCTCGGACAGGGAGCACCGGGGAGCTGTTTTTT. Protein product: CAISESRTGSTGELFF.

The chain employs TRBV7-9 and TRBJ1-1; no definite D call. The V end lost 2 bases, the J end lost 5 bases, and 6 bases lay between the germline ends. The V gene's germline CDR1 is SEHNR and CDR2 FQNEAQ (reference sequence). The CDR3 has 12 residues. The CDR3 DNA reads TGTGCCAGCAGCTTATGGGTTACTGAAGCTTTCTTT. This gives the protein CASSLWVTEAFF.

The CDR3 loop is CSVEPDREPYGYTF. The CDR3 nucleotides are TGCAGCGTGGAACCGGACAGGGAACCCTATGGCTACACCTTC. This chain links TRBV29-1 with TRBJ1-2, with 8 nucleotides matching TRBD1. With V trimmed by 6 bases and J by 4 bases, 10 bases remained unmatched. CDR1 and CDR2 (germline): SQVTM, ANQGSEA. The CDR3 runs 14 residues.

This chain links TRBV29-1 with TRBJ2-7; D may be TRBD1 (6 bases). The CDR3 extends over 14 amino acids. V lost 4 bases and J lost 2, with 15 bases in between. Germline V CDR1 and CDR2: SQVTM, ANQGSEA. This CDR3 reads CSVVKVDSTYEQYF. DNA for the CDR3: TGCAGCGTTGTGAAGGTGGACAGCACCTACGAGCAGTACTTC.

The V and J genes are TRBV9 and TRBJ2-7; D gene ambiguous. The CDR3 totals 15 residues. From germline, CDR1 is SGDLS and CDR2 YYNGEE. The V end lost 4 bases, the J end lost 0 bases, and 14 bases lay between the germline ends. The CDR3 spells CASSPGHPSSYEQYF. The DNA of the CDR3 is TGTGCCAGCAGCCCCGGCCACCCTAGCTCCTACGAGCAGTACTTC. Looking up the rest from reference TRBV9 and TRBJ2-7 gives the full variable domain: DSGVTQTPKHLITATGQRVTLRCSPRSGDLSVYWYQQSLDQGLQFLIQYYNGEERAKGNILERFSAQQFPDLHSELNLSSLELGDSALYFCASSPGHPSSYEQYFGPGTRLTVT.

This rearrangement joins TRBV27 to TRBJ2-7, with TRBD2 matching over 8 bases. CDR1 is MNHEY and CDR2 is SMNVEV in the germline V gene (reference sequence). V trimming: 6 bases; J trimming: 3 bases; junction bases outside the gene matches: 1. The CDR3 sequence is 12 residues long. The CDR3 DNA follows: TGTGCCAGCAGGGCGGGAGGCTACGAGCAGTACTTC. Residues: CASRAGGYEQYF.

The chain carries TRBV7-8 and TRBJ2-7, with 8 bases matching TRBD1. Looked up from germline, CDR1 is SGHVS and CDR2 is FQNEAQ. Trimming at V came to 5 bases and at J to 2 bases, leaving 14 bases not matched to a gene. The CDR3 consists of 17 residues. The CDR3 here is CASSAPTGEVGPYEQYF. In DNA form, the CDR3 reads TGTGCCAGCAGCGCCCCGACAGGGGAGGTCGGTCCCTACGAGCAGTACTTC.

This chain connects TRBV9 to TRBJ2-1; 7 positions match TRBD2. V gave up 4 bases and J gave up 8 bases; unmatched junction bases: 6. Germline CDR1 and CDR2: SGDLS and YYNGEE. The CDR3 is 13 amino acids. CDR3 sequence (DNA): TGTGCCAGCAGCTCTTCTGGGGGGGATGAGCAGTTCTTC. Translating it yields CASSSSGGDEQFF.

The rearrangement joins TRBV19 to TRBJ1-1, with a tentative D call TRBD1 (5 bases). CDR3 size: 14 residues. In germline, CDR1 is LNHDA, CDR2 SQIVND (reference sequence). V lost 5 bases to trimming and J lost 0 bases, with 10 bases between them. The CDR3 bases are TGTGCCAGTAGTCCCGCGACAGTGAACACTGAAGCTTTCTTT. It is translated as CASSPATVNTEAFF.

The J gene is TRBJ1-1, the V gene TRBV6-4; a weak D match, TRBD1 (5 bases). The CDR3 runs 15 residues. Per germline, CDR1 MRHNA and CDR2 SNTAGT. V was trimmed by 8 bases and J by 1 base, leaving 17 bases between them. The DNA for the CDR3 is TGTGCCAGCCGAGAATTTGGACACGCGAACACTGAAGCTTTCTTT. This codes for CASREFGHANTEAFF.

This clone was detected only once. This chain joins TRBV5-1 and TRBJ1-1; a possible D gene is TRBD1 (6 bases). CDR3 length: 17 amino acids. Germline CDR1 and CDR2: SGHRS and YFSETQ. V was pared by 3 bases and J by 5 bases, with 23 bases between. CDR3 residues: CASSSPWTGAGETEAFF. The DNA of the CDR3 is TGCGCCAGCAGCTCACCCTGGACGGGGGCGGGAGAGACTGAAGCTTTCTTT.

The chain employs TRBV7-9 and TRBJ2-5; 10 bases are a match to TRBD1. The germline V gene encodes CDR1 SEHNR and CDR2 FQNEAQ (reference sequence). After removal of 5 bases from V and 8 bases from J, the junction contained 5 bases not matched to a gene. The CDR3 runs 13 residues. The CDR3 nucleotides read TGTGCCAGCAGCCCGGGACAGGGGATTACCCAGTACTTC. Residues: CASSPGQGITQYF.

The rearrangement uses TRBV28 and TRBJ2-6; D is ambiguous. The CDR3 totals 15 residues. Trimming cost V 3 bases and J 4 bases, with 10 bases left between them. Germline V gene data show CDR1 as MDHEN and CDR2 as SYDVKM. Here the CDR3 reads CASSFVAVGANVLTF. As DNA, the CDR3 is TGTGCCAGCAGTTTTGTCGCGGTCGGGGCCAACGTCCTGACTTTC.

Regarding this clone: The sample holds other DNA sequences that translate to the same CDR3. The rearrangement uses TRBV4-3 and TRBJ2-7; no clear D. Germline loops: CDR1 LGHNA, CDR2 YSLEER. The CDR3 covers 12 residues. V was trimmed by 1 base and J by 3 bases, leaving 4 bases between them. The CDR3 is CASSQGSYEQYF. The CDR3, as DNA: TGCGCCAGCAGCCAAGGGAGCTACGAGCAGTACTTC.

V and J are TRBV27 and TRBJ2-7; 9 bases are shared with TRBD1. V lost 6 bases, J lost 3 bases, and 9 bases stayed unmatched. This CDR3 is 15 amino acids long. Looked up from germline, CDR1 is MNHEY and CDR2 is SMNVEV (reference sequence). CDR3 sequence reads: CASSSGTGSFYEQYF. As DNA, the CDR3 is TGTGCCAGCAGCTCCGGGACAGGGAGTTTCTACGAGCAGTACTTC.

CDR3 residues: CASSIAKEWREKLFF. The DNA for the CDR3 is TGTGCCAGTAGTATAGCGAAGGAGTGGCGCGAAAAACTGTTTTTT. The J gene is TRBJ1-4, the V gene TRBV19, with D unresolved. The germline V and J ends were trimmed by 1 base and 8 bases, with 14 bases remaining between them. CDR1 is LNHDA and CDR2 is SQIVND in the germline V gene (reference sequence). The CDR3 is 15 amino acids. Together with reference TRBV19 and TRBJ1-4, the CDR3 gives the full variable domain: DGGITQSPKYLFRKEGQNVTLSCEQNLNHDAMYWYRQDPGQGLRLIYYSQIVNDFQKGDIAEGYSVSREKKESFPLTVTSAQKNPTAFYLCASSIAKEWREKLFFGSGTQLSVL.

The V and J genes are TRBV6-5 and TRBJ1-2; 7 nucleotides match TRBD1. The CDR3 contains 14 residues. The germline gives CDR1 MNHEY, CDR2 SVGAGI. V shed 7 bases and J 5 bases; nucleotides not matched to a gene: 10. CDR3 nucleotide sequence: TGTGCCAGCAAAGAGACAGGGCTGGGATATGGCTACACCTTC. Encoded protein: CASKETGLGYGYTF.

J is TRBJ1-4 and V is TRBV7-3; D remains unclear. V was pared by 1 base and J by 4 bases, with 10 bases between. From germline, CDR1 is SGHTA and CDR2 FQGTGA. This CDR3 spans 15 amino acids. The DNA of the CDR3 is TGTGCCAGCAGCTTAAACCCGGGCCGTAATGAAAAACTGTTTTTT. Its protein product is CASSLNPGRNEKLFF.

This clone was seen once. The CDR3 DNA follows: TGCGCCAGCAGCTTGAATGGGGCCTGGGAAGCTTTCTTT. Its protein is CASSLNGAWEAFF. V and J are TRBV5-1 and TRBJ1-1; D is perhaps TRBD1 (5 bases). Germline V gene data show CDR1 as SGHRS and CDR2 as YFSETQ. The CDR3 sequence is 13 residues long. The V gene lost 1 base and the J gene lost 8 bases, with 12 bases spanning the gap.

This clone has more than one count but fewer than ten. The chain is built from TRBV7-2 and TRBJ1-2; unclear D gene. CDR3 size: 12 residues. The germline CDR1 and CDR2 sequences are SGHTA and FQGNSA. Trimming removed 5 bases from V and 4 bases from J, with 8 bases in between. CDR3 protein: CASSPASYGYTF. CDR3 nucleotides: TGTGCCAGCAGCCCAGCGAGCTATGGCTACACCTTC.

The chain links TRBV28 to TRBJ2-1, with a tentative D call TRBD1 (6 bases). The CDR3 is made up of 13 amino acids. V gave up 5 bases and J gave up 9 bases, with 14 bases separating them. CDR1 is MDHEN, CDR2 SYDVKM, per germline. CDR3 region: CASSLARGTEQFF. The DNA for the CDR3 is TGTGCCAGCAGTCTTGCCAGGGGTACTGAGCAGTTCTTC.

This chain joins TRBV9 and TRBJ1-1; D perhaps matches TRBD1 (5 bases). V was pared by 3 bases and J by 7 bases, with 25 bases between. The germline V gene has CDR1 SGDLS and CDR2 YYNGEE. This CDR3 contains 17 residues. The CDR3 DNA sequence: TGTGCCAGCAGCGCCTTTGGGTCCTTTGACAGAACAAATGAAGCTTTCTTT. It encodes CASSAFGSFDRTNEAFF.

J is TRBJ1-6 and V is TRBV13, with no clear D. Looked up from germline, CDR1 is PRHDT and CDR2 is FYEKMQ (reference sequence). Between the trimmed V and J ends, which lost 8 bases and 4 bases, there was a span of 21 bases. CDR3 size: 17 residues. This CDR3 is CASGPYAGGPYNSPLHF. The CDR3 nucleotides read TGTGCCAGCGGCCCTTATGCCGGAGGGCCTTATAATTCACCCCTCCACTTT.